This TCR beta chain is from a study of blood T cells in healthy people across ages. Study conclusions and caveats: There were more naive CD4+ cells and higher diversity in long-lived donors than in aged donors.

The CDR3 is 13 residues long. V gave up 1 base and J gave up 8 bases, with 11 bases separating them. From germline, CDR1 is MDHEN and CDR2 SYDVKM. This clonotype was counted a few times. The antigen is unknown. Through a sample-barcoded 5' primer and a J-beta primer mix, a second PCR was run for roughly 6 to 12 cycles. TCRdb independently ran MiXCR on the 5' RACE reads; one entry per CDR3 protein. The sample lists about 290,000 distinct CDR3 sequences, 27% occurring once. Healthy Caucasian individuals from Russia aged 6 to 90 served as donors. This chain connects TRBV28 to TRBJ1-2, with D hard to call. Sequencing input: blood. The sequence was collected from an older woman in good health. The CDR3 nucleotides are TGTGCCAGCAGTTTATTGAAGGGCGGCGGCTACACCTTC. Translation gives CASSLLKGGGYTF.